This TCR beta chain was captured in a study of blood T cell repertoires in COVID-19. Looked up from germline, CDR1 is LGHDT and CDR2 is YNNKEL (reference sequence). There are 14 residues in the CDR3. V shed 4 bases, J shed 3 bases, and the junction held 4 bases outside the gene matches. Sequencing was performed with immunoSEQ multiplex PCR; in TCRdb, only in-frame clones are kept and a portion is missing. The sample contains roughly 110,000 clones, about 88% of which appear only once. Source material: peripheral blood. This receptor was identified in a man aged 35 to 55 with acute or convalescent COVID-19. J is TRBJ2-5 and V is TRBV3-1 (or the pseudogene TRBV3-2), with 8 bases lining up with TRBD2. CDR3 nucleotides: TGTGCCAGCAGCCTGATAGCGGGAAAAGAGACCCAGTACTTC. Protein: CASSLIAGKETQYF.